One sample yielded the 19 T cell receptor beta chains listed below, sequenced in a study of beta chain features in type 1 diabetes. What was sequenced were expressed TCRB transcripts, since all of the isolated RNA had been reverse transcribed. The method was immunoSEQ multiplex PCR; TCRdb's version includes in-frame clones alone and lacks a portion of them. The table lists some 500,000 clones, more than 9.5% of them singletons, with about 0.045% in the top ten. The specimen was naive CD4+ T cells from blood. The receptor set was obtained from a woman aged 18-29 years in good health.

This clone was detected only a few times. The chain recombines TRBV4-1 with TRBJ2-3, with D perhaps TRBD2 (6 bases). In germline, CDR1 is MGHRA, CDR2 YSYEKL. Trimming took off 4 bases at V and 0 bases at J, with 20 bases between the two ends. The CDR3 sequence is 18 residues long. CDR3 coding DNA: TGCGCCAGCAGCCTCGAACCAACGGGAGCGATGAGCACAGATACGCAGTATTTT. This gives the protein CASSLEPTGAMSTDTQYF.

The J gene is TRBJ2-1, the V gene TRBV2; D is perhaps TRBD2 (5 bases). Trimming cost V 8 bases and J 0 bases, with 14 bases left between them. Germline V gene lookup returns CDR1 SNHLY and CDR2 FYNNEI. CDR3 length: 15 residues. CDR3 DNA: TGTGCCAGCGGTTCTGGAGGTAGCTCCTACAATGAGCAGTTCTTC. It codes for CASGSGGSSYNEQFF.

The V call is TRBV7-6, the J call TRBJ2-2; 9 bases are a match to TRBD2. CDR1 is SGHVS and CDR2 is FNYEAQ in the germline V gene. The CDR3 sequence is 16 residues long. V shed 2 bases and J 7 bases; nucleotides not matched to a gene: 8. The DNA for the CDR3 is TGTGCCAGCAGCTTAAGTAGCGGGAGCGGTAACGGGGAGCTGTTTTTT. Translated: CASSLSSGSGNGELFF.

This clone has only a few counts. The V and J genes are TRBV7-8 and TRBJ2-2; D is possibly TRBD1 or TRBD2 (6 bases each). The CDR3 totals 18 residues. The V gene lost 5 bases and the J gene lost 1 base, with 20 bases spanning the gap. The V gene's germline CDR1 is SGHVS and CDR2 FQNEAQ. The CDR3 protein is CASSVAPRGPLNTGELFF. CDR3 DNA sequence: TGTGCCAGCAGCGTTGCTCCTCGGGGGCCGCTGAACACCGGGGAGCTGTTTTTT.

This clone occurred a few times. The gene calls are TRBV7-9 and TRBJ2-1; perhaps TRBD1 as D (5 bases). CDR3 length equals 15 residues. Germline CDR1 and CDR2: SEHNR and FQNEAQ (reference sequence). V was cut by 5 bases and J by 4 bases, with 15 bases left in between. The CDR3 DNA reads TGTGCCAGCAGCCGGACACCCCACTCTTACAATGAGCAGTTCTTC. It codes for CASSRTPHSYNEQFF. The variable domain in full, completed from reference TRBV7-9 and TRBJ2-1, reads DTGVSQNPRHKITKRGQNVTFRCDPISEHNRLYWYRQTLGQGPEFLTYFQNEAQLEKSRLLSDRFSAERPKGSFSTLEIQRTEQGDSAMYLCASSRTPHSYNEQFFGPGTRLTVL.

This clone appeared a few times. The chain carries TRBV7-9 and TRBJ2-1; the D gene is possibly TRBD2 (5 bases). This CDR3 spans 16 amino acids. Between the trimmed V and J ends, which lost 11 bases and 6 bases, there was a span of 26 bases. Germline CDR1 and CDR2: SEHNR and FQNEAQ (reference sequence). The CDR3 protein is CAGRISIGREGNEQFF. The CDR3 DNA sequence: TGTGCCGGACGCATATCCATAGGGAGAGAAGGCAATGAGCAGTTCTTC.

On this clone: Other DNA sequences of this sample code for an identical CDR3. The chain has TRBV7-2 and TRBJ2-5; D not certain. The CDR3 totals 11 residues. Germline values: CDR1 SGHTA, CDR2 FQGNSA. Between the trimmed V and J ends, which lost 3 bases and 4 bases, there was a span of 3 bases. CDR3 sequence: CASSLSETQYF. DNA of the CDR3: TGTGCCAGCAGCTTGTCAGAGACCCAGTACTTC.

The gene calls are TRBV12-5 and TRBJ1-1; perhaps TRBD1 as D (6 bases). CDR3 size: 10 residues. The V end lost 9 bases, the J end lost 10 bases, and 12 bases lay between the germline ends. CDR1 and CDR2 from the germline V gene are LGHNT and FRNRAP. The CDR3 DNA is TGTGCTAGGAGGGGCAGGGGAGCTTTCTTT. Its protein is CARRGRGAFF.

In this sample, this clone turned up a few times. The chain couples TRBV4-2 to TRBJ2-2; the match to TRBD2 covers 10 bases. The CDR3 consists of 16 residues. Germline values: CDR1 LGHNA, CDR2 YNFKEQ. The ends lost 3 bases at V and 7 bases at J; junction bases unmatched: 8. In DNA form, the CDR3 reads TGTGCCAGCAGCCAGCAACTAGCGGGATATAACGGGGAGCTGTTTTTT. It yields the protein CASSQQLAGYNGELFF.

CDR3 sequence (DNA): TGCGCCAGCAGCCGTTCTATGGGACAGGGGGCGGAGACCCAGTACTTC. Protein sequence: CASSRSMGQGAETQYF. This chain links TRBV4-1 with TRBJ2-5, with 12 bases matching TRBD1. Germline CDR1 and CDR2: MGHRA and YSYEKL. The CDR3 loop spans 16 amino acids. V shed 4 bases, J shed 5 bases, and the junction held 8 bases outside the gene matches.

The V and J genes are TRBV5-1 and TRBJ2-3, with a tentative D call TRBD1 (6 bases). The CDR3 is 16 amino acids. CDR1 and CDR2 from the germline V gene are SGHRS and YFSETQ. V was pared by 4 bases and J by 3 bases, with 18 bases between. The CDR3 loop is CASSQGRQGRTDTQYF. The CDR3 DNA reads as TGCGCCAGCAGCCAGGGACGGCAGGGGCGTACAGATACGCAGTATTTT.

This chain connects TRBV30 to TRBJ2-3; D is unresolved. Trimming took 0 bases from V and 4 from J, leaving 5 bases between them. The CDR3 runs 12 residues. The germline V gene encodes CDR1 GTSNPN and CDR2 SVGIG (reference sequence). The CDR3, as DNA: TGTGCCTGGAGTGTAGGAGCAGATACGCAGTATTTT. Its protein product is CAWSVGADTQYF.

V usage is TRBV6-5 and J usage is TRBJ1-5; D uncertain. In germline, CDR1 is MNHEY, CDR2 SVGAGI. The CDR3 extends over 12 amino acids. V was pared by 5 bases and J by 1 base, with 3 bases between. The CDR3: CASSTSNQPQHF. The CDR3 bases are TGTGCCAGCAGTACCAGCAATCAGCCCCAGCATTTT.

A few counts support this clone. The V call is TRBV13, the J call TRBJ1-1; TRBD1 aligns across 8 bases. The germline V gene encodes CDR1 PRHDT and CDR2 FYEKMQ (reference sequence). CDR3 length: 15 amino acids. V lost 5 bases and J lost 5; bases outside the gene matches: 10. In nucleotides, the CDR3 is TGTGCCAGCAGCCAACGGGACAGGCGTCTTACTGAAGCTTTCTTT. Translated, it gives CASSQRDRRLTEAFF.

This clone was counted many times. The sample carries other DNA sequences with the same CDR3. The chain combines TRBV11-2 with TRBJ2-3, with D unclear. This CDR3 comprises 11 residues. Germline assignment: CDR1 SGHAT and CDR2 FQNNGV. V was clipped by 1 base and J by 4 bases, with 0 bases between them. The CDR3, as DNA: TGTGCCAGCAGCTTAGCAGATACGCAGTATTTT. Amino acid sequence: CASSLADTQYF.

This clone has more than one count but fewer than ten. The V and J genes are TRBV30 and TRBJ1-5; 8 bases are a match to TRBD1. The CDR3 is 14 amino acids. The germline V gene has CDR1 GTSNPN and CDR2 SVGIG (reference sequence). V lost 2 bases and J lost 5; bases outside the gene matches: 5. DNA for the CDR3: TGTGCCTGGAGTTGGGGGACAGGACATCAGCCCCAGCATTTT. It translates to CAWSWGTGHQPQHF.

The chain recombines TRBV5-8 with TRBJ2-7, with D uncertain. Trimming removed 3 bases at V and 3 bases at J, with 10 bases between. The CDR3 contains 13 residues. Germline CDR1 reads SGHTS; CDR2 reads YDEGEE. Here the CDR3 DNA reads TGTGCCAGCAGCTCGATAGGTAACTACGAGCAGTACGTC. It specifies CASSSIGNYEQYV.

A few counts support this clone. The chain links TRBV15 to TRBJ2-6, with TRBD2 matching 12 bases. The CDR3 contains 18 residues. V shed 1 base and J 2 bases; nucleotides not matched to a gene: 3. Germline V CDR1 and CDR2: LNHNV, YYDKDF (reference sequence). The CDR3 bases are TGTGCCACCAGCAGAGGACTAGCGGGAGCCCCTGGGGCCAACGTCCTGACTTTC. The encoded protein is CATSRGLAGAPGANVLTF.

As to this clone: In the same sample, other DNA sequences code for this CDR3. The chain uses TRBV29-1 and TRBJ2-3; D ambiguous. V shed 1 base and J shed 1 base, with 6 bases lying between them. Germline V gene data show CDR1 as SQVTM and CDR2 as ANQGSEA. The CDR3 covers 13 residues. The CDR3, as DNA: TGCAGCGTTGAAGTAAGGGGCACAGATACGCAGTATTTT. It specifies CSVEVRGTDTQYF.